This T cell receptor (beta chain) is from a study of post-analysis software for immune sequencing data. Study overall: Recorded subtypes: relapsing-remitting, secondary progressive, progressive-relapsing; some patients unannotated.

cDNA libraries of TCR beta carried unique molecular identifiers. Yield was roughly 0.5 million cDNA molecules from around 1 to 10 million T cells. TCRdb used MiXCR to reprocess the PCR reads, holding one entry per CDR3 protein. The profile shows some 370,000 distinct CDR3 sequences, roughly 35% of them singletons. This clonotype was picked up a small number of times. The antigen remains unidentified. Broader study findings: People with multiple sclerosis had a significantly lower normalized Chao1 diversity than controls did. When the samples were clustered directly with F measure, those that had been prepared in the same batch showed strong co-clustering. About 5 TRBV segments appeared more often in patients than in controls, and TRBV5-6, TRBV5-1 and TRBV20-1 were among these.

The CDR3 extends over 14 amino acids. CDR1 and CDR2 (germline): WNHNN, SYGVQD (reference sequence). With 0 bases removed from V and 5 bases from J, the gap between germline ends came to 10 bases. This chain joins TRBV10-1 and TRBJ1-2; tentatively, D is TRBD1 (5 bases). The TCR originated in a girl aged 10-17 years with multiple sclerosis. The sequencing sample was made of blood. This CDR3 reads CASSESGVNYGYTF. DNA of the CDR3: TGCGCCAGCAGTGAGTCGGGGGTAAATTATGGCTACACCTTC.